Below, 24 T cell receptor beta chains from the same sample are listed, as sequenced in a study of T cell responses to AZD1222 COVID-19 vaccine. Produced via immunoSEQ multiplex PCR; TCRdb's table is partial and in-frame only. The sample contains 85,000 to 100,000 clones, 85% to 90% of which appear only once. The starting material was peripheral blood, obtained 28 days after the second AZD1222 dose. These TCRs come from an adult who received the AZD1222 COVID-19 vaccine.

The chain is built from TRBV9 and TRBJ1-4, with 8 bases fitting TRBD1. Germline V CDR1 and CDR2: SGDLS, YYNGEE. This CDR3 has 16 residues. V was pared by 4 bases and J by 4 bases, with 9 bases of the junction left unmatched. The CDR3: CASSPIPDRGNEKLFF. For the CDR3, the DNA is TGTGCCAGCAGCCCTATCCCCGACAGGGGTAATGAAAAACTGTTTTTT. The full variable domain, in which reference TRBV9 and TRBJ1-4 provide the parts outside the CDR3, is DSGVTQTPKHLITATGQRVTLRCSPRSGDLSVYWYQQSLDQGLQFLIQYYNGEERAKGNILERFSAQQFPDLHSELNLSSLELGDSALYFCASSPIPDRGNEKLFFGSGTQLSVL.

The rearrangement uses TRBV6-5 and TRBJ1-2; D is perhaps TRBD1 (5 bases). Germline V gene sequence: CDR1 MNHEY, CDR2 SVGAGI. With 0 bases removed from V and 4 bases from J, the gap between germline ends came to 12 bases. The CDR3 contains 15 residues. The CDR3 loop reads CASSYSGGRSYGYTF. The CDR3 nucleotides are TGTGCCAGCAGTTACTCCGGGGGAAGATCCTATGGCTACACCTTC.

CDR3 DNA: TGTGCCAGCTCACTGGCGGGATATCAGCCCCAGCATTTT. Protein product: CASSLAGYQPQHF. J is TRBJ1-5 and V is TRBV18; unclear D gene. Trimming shortened V by 4 bases and J by 5 bases, and 9 bases separated the two germline ends. The CDR3 length is 13 residues. Germline CDR1 KGHSH, CDR2 LQKENI. Variable domain in full (rest from reference TRBV18 and TRBJ1-5): NAGVMQNPRHLVRRRGQEARLRCSPMKGHSHVYWYRQLPEEGLKFMVYLQKENIIDESGMPKERFSAEFPKEGPSILRIQQVVRGDSAAYFCASSLAGYQPQHFGDGTRLSIL.

The CDR3 here is CASSSGGASYEQYF. In DNA, the CDR3 is TGTGCCAGTTCAAGCGGGGGGGCCTCCTACGAGCAGTACTTC. The chain carries TRBV6-5 and TRBJ2-7, with 10 bases matching TRBD2. Trimming at V came to 9 bases and at J to 0 bases, leaving 5 bases not matched to a gene. The CDR3 runs to 14 residues. Germline assignment: CDR1 MNHEY and CDR2 SVGAGI.

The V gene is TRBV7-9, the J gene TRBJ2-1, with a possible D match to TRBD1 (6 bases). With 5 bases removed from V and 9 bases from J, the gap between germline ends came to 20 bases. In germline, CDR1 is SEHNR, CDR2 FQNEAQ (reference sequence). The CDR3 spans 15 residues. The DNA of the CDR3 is TGTGCCAGCAGCCCGGGGAACAGGGTATCGGGTGAGCAGTTCTTC. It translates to CASSPGNRVSGEQFF.

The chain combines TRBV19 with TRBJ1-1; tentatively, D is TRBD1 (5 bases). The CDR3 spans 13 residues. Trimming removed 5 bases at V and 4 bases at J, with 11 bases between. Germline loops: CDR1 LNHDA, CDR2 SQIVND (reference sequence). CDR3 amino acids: CASSFEGSTEAFF. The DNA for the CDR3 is TGTGCCAGTAGTTTTGAGGGGAGCACTGAAGCTTTCTTT.

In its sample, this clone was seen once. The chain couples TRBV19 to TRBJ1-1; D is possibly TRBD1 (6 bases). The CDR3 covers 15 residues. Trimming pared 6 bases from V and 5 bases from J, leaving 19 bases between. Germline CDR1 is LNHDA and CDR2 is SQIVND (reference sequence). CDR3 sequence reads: CASRISADRRTEAFF. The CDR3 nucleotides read TGTGCCAGTAGGATATCCGCGGACAGAAGGACTGAAGCTTTCTTT.

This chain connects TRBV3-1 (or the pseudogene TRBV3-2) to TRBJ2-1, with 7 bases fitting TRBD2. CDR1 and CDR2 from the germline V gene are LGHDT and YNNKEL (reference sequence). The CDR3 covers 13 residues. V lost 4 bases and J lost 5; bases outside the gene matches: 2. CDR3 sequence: CASSRGGHNEQFF. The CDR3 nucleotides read TGTGCCAGCAGCCGGGGGGGACACAATGAGCAGTTCTTC.

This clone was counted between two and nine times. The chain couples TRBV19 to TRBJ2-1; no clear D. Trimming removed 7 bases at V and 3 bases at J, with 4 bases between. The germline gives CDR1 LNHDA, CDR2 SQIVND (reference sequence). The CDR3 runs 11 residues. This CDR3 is CASKDYNEQFF. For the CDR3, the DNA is TGTGCCAGTAAGGACTACAATGAGCAGTTCTTC.

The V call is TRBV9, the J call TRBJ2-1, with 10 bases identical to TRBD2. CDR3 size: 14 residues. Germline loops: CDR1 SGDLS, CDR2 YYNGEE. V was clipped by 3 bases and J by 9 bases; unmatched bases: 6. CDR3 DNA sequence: TGTGCCAGCAGCGCATCACTAGCGGGGATTGAGCAGTTCTTC. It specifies CASSASLAGIEQFF.

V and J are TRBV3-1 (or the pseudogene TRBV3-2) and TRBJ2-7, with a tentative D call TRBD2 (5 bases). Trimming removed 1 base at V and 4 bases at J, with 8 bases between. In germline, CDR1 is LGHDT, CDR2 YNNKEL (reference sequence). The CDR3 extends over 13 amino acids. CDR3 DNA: TGTGCCAGCAGCCAAGCGGGGAGTTACGAGCAGTACTTC. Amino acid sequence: CASSQAGSYEQYF.

Here the CDR3 DNA reads TGTGCCAGCAGTGAAGCGCGGGGCAGTAGTGAAAAACTGTTTTTT. Amino acids: CASSEARGSSEKLFF. The gene calls are TRBV6-1 and TRBJ1-4, with D maybe TRBD1 (5 bases). Germline V lookup: CDR1 MNHNS, CDR2 SASEGT. The CDR3 contains 15 residues. V shed 0 bases and J shed 7 bases, with 12 bases lying between them.

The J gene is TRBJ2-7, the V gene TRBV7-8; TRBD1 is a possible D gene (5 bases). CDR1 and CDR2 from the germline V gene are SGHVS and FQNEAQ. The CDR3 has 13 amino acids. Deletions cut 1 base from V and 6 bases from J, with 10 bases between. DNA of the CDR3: TGTGCCAGCAGCTTAGTACAGGCTTTCGAGCAGTACTTC. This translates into CASSLVQAFEQYF.

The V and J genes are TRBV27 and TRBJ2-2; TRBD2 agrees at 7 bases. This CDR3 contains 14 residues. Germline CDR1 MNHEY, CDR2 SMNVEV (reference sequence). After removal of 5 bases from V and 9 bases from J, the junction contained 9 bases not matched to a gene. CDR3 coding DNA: TGTGCCAGCAGTGGGGACTATCGGGTCAGGGAGCTGTTTTTT. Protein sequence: CASSGDYRVRELFF.

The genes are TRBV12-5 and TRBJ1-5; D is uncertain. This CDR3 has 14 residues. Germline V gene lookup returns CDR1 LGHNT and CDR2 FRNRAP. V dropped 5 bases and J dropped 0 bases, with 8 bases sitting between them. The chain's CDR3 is CASGPKPSNQPQHF. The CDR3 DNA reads TGTGCTAGTGGTCCAAAGCCTAGCAATCAGCCCCAGCATTTT.

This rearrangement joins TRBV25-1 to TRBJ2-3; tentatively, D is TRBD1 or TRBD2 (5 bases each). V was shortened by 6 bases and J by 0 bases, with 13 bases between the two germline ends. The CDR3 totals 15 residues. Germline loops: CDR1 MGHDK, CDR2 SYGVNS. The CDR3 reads CASSRDAYSTDTQYF. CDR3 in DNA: TGTGCCAGCAGCCGGGACGCCTATAGCACAGATACGCAGTATTTT.

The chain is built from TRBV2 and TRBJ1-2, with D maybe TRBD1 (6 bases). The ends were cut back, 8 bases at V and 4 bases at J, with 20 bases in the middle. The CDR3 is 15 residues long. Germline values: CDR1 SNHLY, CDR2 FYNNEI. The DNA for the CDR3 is TGTGCCAGCCGGGGGGGCGACCGGGTTTTCTATGGCTACACCTTC. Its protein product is CASRGGDRVFYGYTF.

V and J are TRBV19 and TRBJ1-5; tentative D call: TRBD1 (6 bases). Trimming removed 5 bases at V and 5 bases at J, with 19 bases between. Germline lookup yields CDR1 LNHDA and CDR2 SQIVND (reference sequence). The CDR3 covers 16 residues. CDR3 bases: TGTGCCAGTAGTCCTGACGCGAGGGGGTTCGATCAGCCCCAGCATTTT. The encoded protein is CASSPDARGFDQPQHF.

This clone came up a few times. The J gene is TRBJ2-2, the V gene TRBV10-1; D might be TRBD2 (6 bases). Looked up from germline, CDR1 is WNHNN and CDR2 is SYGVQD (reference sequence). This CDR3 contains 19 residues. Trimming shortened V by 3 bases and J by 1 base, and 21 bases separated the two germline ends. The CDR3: CASSETGTLVHLNTGELFF. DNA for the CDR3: TGCGCCAGCAGTGAAACCGGGACTCTAGTACACCTGAACACCGGGGAGCTGTTTTTT.

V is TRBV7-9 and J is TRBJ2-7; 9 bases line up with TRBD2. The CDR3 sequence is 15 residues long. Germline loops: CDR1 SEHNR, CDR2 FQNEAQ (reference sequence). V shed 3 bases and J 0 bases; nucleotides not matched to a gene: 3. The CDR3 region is CASSLAGGISYEQYF. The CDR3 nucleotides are TGTGCCAGCAGCTTGGCGGGGGGGATCTCCTACGAGCAGTACTTC. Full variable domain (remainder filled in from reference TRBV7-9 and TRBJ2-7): DTGVSQNPRHKITKRGQNVTFRCDPISEHNRLYWYRQTLGQGPEFLTYFQNEAQLEKSRLLSDRFSAERPKGSFSTLEIQRTEQGDSAMYLCASSLAGGISYEQYFGPGTRLTVT.

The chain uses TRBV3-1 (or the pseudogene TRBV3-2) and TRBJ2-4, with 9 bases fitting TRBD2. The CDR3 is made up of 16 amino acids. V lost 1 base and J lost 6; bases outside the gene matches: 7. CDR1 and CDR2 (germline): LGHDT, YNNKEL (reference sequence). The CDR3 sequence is CASSQARGGVGNIQYF. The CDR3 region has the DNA TGTGCCAGCAGCCAAGCTCGCGGGGGGGTAGGAAACATTCAGTACTTC.

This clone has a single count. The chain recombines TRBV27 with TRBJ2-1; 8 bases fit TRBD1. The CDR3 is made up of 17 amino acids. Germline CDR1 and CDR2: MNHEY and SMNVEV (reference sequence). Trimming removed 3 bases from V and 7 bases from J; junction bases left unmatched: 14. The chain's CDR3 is CASSFGRRGRRGNEQFF. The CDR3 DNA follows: TGTGCCAGCAGTTTCGGGCGCAGGGGGCGTAGAGGGAATGAGCAGTTCTTC.

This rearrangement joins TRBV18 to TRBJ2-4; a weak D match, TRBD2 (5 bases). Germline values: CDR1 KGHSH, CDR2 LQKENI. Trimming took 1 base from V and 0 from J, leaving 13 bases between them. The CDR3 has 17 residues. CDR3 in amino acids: CASSPQRMGEAKNIQYF. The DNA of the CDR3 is TGTGCCAGCTCACCACAACGGATGGGAGAAGCCAAAAACATTCAGTACTTC.

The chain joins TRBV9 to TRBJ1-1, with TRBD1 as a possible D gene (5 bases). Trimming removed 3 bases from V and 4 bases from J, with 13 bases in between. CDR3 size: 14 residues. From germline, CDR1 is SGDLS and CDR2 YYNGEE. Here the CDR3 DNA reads TGTGCCAGCAGCGGAGCGGGGGGGGTCACTGAAGCTTTCTTT. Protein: CASSGAGGVTEAFF.